The 9 T cell receptor beta chains listed next were all sequenced from one sample in a study of OX40 agonist ivuxolimab in advanced cancers. Measured with immunoSEQ multiplex PCR; TCRdb has only the in-frame clones, and not every one. The sample yields 50,000 to 65,000 clones, around 83% seen once. This specimen was CD4+ or CD8+ T cells sorted from blood, taken in a trial of the OX40 agonist ivuxolimab. Receptors were obtained from an adult with an advanced solid tumor such as melanoma, head and neck, liver or kidney cancer.

This chain links TRBV5-5 with TRBJ1-2; tentative D call: TRBD1 (5 bases). The V gene lost 0 bases and the J gene lost 8 bases, with 14 bases spanning the gap. The CDR3 loop spans 14 amino acids. Germline V gives CDR1 SGHKS, CDR2 YYEKEE (reference sequence). The CDR3 protein is CASSLGQTSGGYTF. In nucleotides, the CDR3 is TGTGCCAGCAGCTTGGGACAGACCTCGGGGGGCTACACCTTC.

The chain joins TRBV11-2 to TRBJ2-1; maybe TRBD1 (7 bases). Trimming cost V 1 base and J 6 bases, with 10 bases left between them. CDR1 SGHAT and CDR2 FQNNGV come from the germline V gene. The CDR3 length is 14 residues. In nucleotides, the CDR3 is TGTGCCAGCAGCTTAGGACAGGGAGGCAATGAGCAGTTCTTC. This encodes CASSLGQGGNEQFF.

This chain joins TRBV19 and TRBJ1-2; 9 bases match TRBD1. The CDR3 is 15 residues long. CDR1 LNHDA and CDR2 SQIVND come from the germline V gene (reference sequence). J was trimmed by 4 bases and V by 4 bases; bases with no gene match: 7. The CDR3 region is CASSRGTGTFYGYTF. For the CDR3, the DNA is TGTGCCAGTAGTAGGGGGACAGGGACTTTCTATGGCTACACCTTC.

The chain recombines TRBV5-4 with TRBJ2-3, with 9 bases matching TRBD2. The V and J ends lost 0 bases and 1 base, in that order; junction bases with no gene match: 9. The CDR3 contains 18 residues. CDR1 is SGHNT and CDR2 is YYREEE in the germline V gene (reference sequence). The CDR3, as DNA: TGTGCCAGCAGCTTGGGCGGGAGGGGATTTGATCGCACAGATACGCAGTATTTT. It encodes CASSLGGRGFDRTDTQYF.

The CDR3 DNA reads as TGTGCCAGCAGTGTACCCCGACAGGGGGTAGGCACCGGGGAGCTGTTTTTT. Protein sequence: CASSVPRQGVGTGELFF. The rearrangement uses TRBV6-1 and TRBJ2-2, with 9 bases identical to TRBD1. The CDR3 covers 17 residues. Germline V gene lookup returns CDR1 MNHNS and CDR2 SASEGT. Trimming at V came to 4 bases and at J to 4 bases, leaving 10 bases not matched to a gene.

This chain uses TRBV18 with TRBJ1-4, with D uncertain. The CDR3 has 13 residues. Trimming took 5 bases from V and 5 from J, leaving 9 bases between them. CDR1 KGHSH and CDR2 LQKENI come from the germline V gene. The CDR3, as DNA: TGTGCCAGCTCAAGGCAGATAAATGAAAAACTGTTTTTT. It codes for CASSRQINEKLFF.

V is TRBV4-2 and J is TRBJ2-7; 12 bases are shared with TRBD2. The CDR3 length is 15 residues. Losses at the gene ends were 1 base for V and 5 bases for J; bases not matched to a gene: 3. CDR1 is LGHNA and CDR2 is YNFKEQ in the germline V gene. In DNA, the CDR3 is TGTGCCAGCAGCCAAGGACTAGCGGGAGCCCACGAGCAGTACTTC. Amino acids: CASSQGLAGAHEQYF.

This chain links TRBV30 with TRBJ2-5; D is uncertain. V was shortened by 8 bases and J by 5 bases, with 12 bases between the two germline ends. The CDR3 runs 11 residues. The V gene's germline CDR1 is GTSNPN and CDR2 SVGIG (reference sequence). This chain's CDR3 is CALAYEETQYF. CDR3 coding DNA: TGTGCCCTGGCATATGAGGAGACCCAGTACTTC.

The CDR3 DNA reads TGCGCCAGCAGCATCCGGGCAACCGCGAACACCGGGGAGCTGTTTTTT. Translating it yields CASSIRATANTGELFF. The chain links TRBV5-1 to TRBJ2-2; D is unclear. CDR1 SGHRS and CDR2 YFSETQ come from the germline V gene. The V end lost 4 bases, the J end lost 0 bases, and 13 bases lay between the germline ends. This CDR3 has 16 amino acids.